These 17 T cell receptor beta chains were sequenced from one sample in a study of blood T cell repertoires in COVID-19. This table comes from immunoSEQ multiplex PCR, and its TCRdb copy is limited to in-frame clones, with some not included. This table holds 300,000 or so clones, nearly 90% found once. The sequenced material came from PBMCs or T cells enriched from blood (not recorded which). The origin of the receptors is a woman aged 30 to 39 who had recovered from COVID-19.

The chain has TRBV6-5 and TRBJ1-1; no definite D call. The CDR3 runs to 12 residues. Germline CDR1 MNHEY, CDR2 SVGAGI. V dropped 6 bases and J dropped 3 bases, with 8 bases sitting between them. The CDR3 DNA sequence: TGTGCCAGCAGCTCAACGGACACTGAAGCTTTCTTT. Translating gives CASSSTDTEAFF.

The chain links TRBV5-1 to TRBJ2-2; D is unresolved. V lost 0 bases to trimming and J lost 1 base, with 4 bases between them. CDR3 length: 14 residues. Germline V lookup: CDR1 SGHRS, CDR2 YFSETQ. The CDR3: CASSLVRNTGELFF. The CDR3 region has the DNA TGCGCCAGCAGCTTGGTGAGGAACACCGGGGAGCTGTTTTTT.

This clone was observed a single time. This sequence joins TRBV7-6 and TRBJ2-7; 9 bases are shared with TRBD1. The junction had 6 bases not matched to a gene; V was cut back by 0 bases and J by 3 bases. This CDR3 is built from 16 residues. Germline values: CDR1 SGHVS, CDR2 FNYEAQ. The chain's CDR3 is CASSLALDRGHYEQYF. Written as DNA, the CDR3 is TGTGCCAGCAGCTTAGCTTTGGACAGGGGACACTACGAGCAGTACTTC.

The chain uses TRBV7-9 and TRBJ2-5, with D possibly being TRBD1 (5 bases). V was cut by 0 bases and J by 4 bases, with 15 bases left in between. Germline V gene sequence: CDR1 SEHNR, CDR2 FQNEAQ (reference sequence). CDR3 length: 16 residues. CDR3 region: CASSLATGLWGETQYF. The CDR3 region has the DNA TGTGCCAGCAGCTTAGCTACAGGTTTATGGGGAGAGACCCAGTACTTC. Full variable domain (missing parts from reference TRBV7-9 and TRBJ2-5): DTGVSQNPRHKITKRGQNVTFRCDPISEHNRLYWYRQTLGQGPEFLTYFQNEAQLEKSRLLSDRFSAERPKGSFSTLEIQRTEQGDSAMYLCASSLATGLWGETQYFGPGTRLLVL.

The CDR3 loop reads CAWSPPGGWAYGYTF. The CDR3 DNA reads as TGTGCCTGGAGTCCTCCCGGAGGGTGGGCCTATGGCTACACCTTC. The rearrangement uses TRBV30 and TRBJ1-2; D remains unclear. From germline, CDR1 is GTSNPN and CDR2 SVGIG (reference sequence). The CDR3 is 15 amino acids. The V end was cut by 2 bases, the J end by 4 bases, with 17 bases between.

This clone showed up just a few times. V and J are TRBV11-3 and TRBJ1-1, with a possible D match to TRBD1 (5 bases). The V gene's germline CDR1 is SGHNT and CDR2 YENEEA. V shed 5 bases and J shed 4 bases, with 14 bases lying between them. The CDR3 consists of 14 residues. Here the CDR3 DNA reads TGTGCCAGCAGCCCCGGAGGGGCAAGCACTGAAGCTTTCTTT. Its protein product is CASSPGGASTEAFF.

This chain uses TRBV5-1 with TRBJ2-7; 7 bases are a match to TRBD2. With V trimmed by 0 bases and J by 2 bases, 17 bases remained unmatched. The CDR3 loop spans 19 amino acids. Per the germline V gene, CDR1 is SGHRS and CDR2 is YFSETQ. CDR3 nucleotides: TGCGCCAGCAGCTTGGCCCCCACCCTCGGGCCTAGCGGTCCCTACGAGCAGTACTTC. Translation: CASSLAPTLGPSGPYEQYF.

As concerns this clone: Other DNA sequences within the sample encode an identical CDR3. The chain has TRBV18 and TRBJ1-1, with D perhaps matching TRBD1 (5 bases). The CDR3 sequence is 13 residues long. V was cut by 2 bases and J by 1 base, with 5 bases left in between. Per the germline V gene, CDR1 is KGHSH and CDR2 is LQKENI. The CDR3 reads CASSPGANTEAFF. DNA for the CDR3: TGTGCCAGCTCACCAGGGGCGAACACTGAAGCTTTCTTT.

This CDR3 is CASSKVLMGHPNTEAFF. The CDR3 DNA is TGTGCCAGCAGCAAGGTATTGATGGGACACCCGAACACTGAAGCTTTCTTT. The gene calls are TRBV5-6 and TRBJ1-1, with TRBD1 as a possible D gene (6 bases). Germline lookup yields CDR1 SGHDT and CDR2 YYEEEE. The CDR3 has 17 residues. Trimming shortened V by 4 bases and J by 1 base, and 20 bases separated the two germline ends. Full variable domain (remainder filled in from reference TRBV5-6 and TRBJ1-1): DAGVTQSPTHLIKTRGQQVTLRCSPKSGHDTVSWYQQALGQGPQFIFQYYEEEERQRGNFPDRFSGHQFPNYSSELNVNALLLGDSALYLCASSKVLMGHPNTEAFFGQGTRLTVV.

The chain has TRBV2 and TRBJ1-2; D remains ambiguous. The CDR3 has 13 residues. Trimming took off 4 bases at V and 4 bases at J, with 10 bases between the two ends. Germline V gives CDR1 SNHLY, CDR2 FYNNEI. Here the CDR3 reads CASSGGGIYGYTF. The CDR3 DNA is TGTGCCAGCAGTGGAGGAGGGATCTATGGCTACACCTTC.

The V gene is TRBV6-5, the J gene TRBJ1-6; weak D call: TRBD1 (5 bases). This CDR3 is built from 13 residues. The V gene lost 7 bases and the J gene lost 6 bases, with 10 bases spanning the gap. Germline loops: CDR1 MNHEY, CDR2 SVGAGI. The CDR3 DNA reads TGTGCCAGCAAGGGGCCCGCTAATTCACCCCTCCACTTT. Translation gives CASKGPANSPLHF.

The V call is TRBV6-5, the J call TRBJ1-3; no definite D call. Germline V gene sequence: CDR1 MNHEY, CDR2 SVGAGI. V lost 6 bases and J 7 bases, leaving 10 bases between the germline ends. The CDR3 totals 12 residues. The CDR3 protein is CASRPPGNTIYF. CDR3 bases: TGTGCCAGCAGACCCCCGGGGAACACCATATATTTT.

The chain has TRBV10-1 and TRBJ1-1; possible D gene TRBD1, 5 bases. In germline, CDR1 is WNHNN, CDR2 SYGVQD (reference sequence). The ends were cut back, 2 bases at V and 5 bases at J, with 9 bases in the middle. The CDR3 totals 13 residues. CDR3: CASSEAGWTEAFF. The CDR3 DNA follows: TGCGCCAGCAGTGAGGCAGGGTGGACTGAAGCTTTCTTT.

The chain links TRBV7-3 to TRBJ1-1, with D hard to call. V was shortened by 5 bases and J by 0 bases, with 7 bases between the two germline ends. The CDR3 totals 13 residues. Germline V CDR1 and CDR2: SGHTA, FQGTGA. The CDR3 nucleotides read TGTGCCAGCAGCACAAGAATGAACACTGAAGCTTTCTTT. Translation: CASSTRMNTEAFF. The full variable domain, completed using reference TRBV7-3 and TRBJ1-1, is GAGVSQTPSNKVTEKGKYVELRCDPISGHTALYWYRQSLGQGPEFLIYFQGTGAADDSGLPNDRFFAVRPEGSVSTLKIQRTERGDSAVYLCASSTRMNTEAFFGQGTRLTVV.

The V gene is TRBV30, the J gene TRBJ1-3, with unresolved D. This CDR3 contains 16 residues. Germline CDR1 GTSNPN, CDR2 SVGIG (reference sequence). Trimming shortened V by 0 bases and J by 0 bases, and 12 bases separated the two germline ends. CDR3 coding DNA: TGTGCCTGGAGTGTACCGGGATCGAGCTCTGGAAACACCATATATTTT. Its translation: CAWSVPGSSSGNTIYF. The full variable domain, rest sourced from reference TRBV30 and TRBJ1-3, is SQTIHQWPATLVQPVGSPLSLECTVEGTSNPNLYWYRQAAGRGLQLLFYSVGIGQISSEVPQNLSASRPQDRQFILSSKKLLLSDSGFYLCAWSVPGSSSGNTIYFGEGSWLTVV.

This rearrangement joins TRBV6-1 to TRBJ1-1; D is unclear. V was clipped by 1 base and J by 0 bases, with 9 bases between them. This CDR3 spans 15 amino acids. Germline V CDR1 and CDR2: MNHNS, SASEGT. This chain's CDR3 is CASSEGGGLNTEAFF. CDR3 sequence (DNA): TGTGCCAGCAGTGAAGGAGGAGGGCTGAACACTGAAGCTTTCTTT.

The chain employs TRBV7-3 and TRBJ2-3; D is perhaps TRBD2 (7 bases). CDR1 is SGHTA, CDR2 FQGTGA, per germline. V lost 2 bases, J lost 2 bases, and 8 bases lay in between. The CDR3 length is 14 residues. The CDR3 region is CASSLRGATDTQYF. CDR3 sequence (DNA): TGTGCCAGCAGCTTACGGGGGGCCACAGATACGCAGTATTTT.